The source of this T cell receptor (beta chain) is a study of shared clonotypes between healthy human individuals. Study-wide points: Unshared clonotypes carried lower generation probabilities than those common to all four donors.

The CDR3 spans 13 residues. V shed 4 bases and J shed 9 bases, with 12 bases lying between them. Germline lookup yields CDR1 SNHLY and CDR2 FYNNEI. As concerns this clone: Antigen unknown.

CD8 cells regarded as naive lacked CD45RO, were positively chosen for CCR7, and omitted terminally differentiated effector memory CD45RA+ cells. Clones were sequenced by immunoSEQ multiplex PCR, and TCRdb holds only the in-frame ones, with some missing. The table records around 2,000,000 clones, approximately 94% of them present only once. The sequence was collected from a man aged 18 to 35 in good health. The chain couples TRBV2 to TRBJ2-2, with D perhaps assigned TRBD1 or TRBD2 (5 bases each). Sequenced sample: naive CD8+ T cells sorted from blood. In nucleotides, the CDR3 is TGTGCCAGCAGTGGGGACCCCTCCAGGGAGCTGTTTTTT. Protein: CASSGDPSRELFF. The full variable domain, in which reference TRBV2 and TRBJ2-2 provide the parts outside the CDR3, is EPEVTQTPSHQVTQMGQEVILRCVPISNHLYFYWYRQILGQKVEFLVSFYNNEISEKSEIFDDQFSVERPDGSNFTLKIRSTKLEDSAMYFCASSGDPSRELFFGEGSRLTVL.